This T cell receptor (beta chain) is from a study of cytomegalovirus exposure and HLA in healthy donors. Whole-study findings and limits: As a later analysis revealed, the rate of TCR association differed by HLA locus, with DRB1 most and HLA-C fewest. What TCR beta sequences reportedly achieved was accurate prediction of HLA-A and HLA-B alleles in most subjects. Reportedly, fewer N-insertions than the approximately 700-donor mean appeared in an Asian-associated ancestry cluster in a later analysis.

The germline V gene has CDR1 SGHDT and CDR2 YYEEEE. The CDR3 length is 16 residues. V shed 3 bases and J shed 0 bases, with 13 bases lying between them. There were likely unrecorded immune exposures, though donors were nominally healthy when sampled. A single count supports this clone. What it recognizes is unknown. The primer mix had 60 Vbeta and 13 Jbeta primers. Assay used: immunoSEQ multiplex PCR; TCRdb lists only in-frame clones, some missing. The table includes 90,000 to 140,000 clones, 69% detected once. The sequence was collected from a man aged 30 to 39 in good health and CMV-seronegative. This sequence joins TRBV5-6 and TRBJ2-4; the D gene is possibly TRBD2 (6 bases). Material: PBMCs. DNA for the CDR3: TGTGCCAGCAGCTATAGCGGAGAACTAGCCAAAAACATTCAGTACTTC. Its protein product is CASSYSGELAKNIQYF. Variable domain in full (rest from reference TRBV5-6 and TRBJ2-4): DAGVTQSPTHLIKTRGQQVTLRCSPKSGHDTVSWYQQALGQGPQFIFQYYEEEERQRGNFPDRFSGHQFPNYSSELNVNALLLGDSALYLCASSYSGELAKNIQYFGAGTRLSVL.